This record concerns one T cell receptor (beta chain) sequence. Other DNA sequences in the same sample also yield this CDR3. The data are from a study of shared clonotypes between healthy human individuals. Turning to the study itself: Three plates were used per donor for CD4 naive, three for CD4 memory, two for CD8 naive and one for CD8 memory.

V lost 2 bases to trimming and J lost 0 bases, with 5 bases between them. CDR3 length: 13 amino acids. In germline, CDR1 is GTSNPN, CDR2 SVGIG (reference sequence). The data were produced by immunoSEQ multiplex PCR, yet TCRdb's version contains in-frame clones alone and is incomplete. The repertoire has around 1.5 million clones, around 98% of them found once; the top ten carry around 0.45%. The sequencing input was naive CD4+ T cells sorted from blood. The subset denotes: CD45RA+ positively selected. This receptor was identified in a man aged 25-45 years in good health. The chain is built from TRBV30 and TRBJ1-5; D gene ambiguous. CDR3 residues: CAWSLDSNQPQHF. CDR3 sequence (DNA): TGTGCCTGGAGTCTCGATAGCAATCAGCCCCAGCATTTT.